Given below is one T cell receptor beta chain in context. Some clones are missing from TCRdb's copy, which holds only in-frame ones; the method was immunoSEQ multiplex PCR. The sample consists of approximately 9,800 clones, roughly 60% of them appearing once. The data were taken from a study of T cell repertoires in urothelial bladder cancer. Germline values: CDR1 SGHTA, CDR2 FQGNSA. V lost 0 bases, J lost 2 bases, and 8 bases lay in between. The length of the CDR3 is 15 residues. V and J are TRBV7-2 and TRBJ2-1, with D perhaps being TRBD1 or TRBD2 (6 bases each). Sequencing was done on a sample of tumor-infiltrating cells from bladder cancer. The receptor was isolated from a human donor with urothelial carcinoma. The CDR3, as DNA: TGTGCCAGCAGCTTAGCGGGGGGCACCTACAATGAGCAGTTCTTC. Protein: CASSLAGGTYNEQFF.